Listed here is a single T cell receptor (beta chain). Profiling relied on immunoSEQ multiplex PCR, and the TCRdb table lists in-frame clones only, not all of them. The sample shows about half a million clones, around 73% of them seen only once. The V gene lost 1 base and the J gene lost 5 bases, with 14 bases spanning the gap. The CDR3 totals 15 residues. Germline loops: CDR1 LNHDA, CDR2 SQIVND (reference sequence). The data were obtained in a study of shared clonotypes between healthy human individuals. The chain links TRBV19 to TRBJ1-2, with D possibly being TRBD1 (6 bases). The sequence came from a woman in her thirties or forties in good health. Some clones in this sample may be carry-over from other donors' samples. The source material was PBMCs. The chain's CDR3 is CASSIVRGLRYGYTF. The CDR3 region has the DNA TGTGCCAGTAGTATAGTCCGGGGGCTCCGGTATGGCTACACCTTC.